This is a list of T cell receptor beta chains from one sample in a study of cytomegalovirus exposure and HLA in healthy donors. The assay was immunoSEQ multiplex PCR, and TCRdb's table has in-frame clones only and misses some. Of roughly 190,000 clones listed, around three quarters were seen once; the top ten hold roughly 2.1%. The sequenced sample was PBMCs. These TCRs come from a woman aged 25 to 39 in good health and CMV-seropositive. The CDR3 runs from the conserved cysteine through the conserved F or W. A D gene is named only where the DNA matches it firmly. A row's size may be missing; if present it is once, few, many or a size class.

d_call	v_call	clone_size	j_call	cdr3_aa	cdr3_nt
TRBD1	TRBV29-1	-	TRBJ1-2	CSVETRGQGYGYTF	TGCAGCGTTGAAACTCGAGGACAGGGGTATGGCTACACCTTC
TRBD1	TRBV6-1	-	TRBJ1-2	CASRRDRGDGYTF	TGTGCCAGCAGGAGGGACAGGGGTGATGGCTACACCTTC
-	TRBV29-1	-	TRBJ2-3	CSVLRFTTRDSTDTQYF	TGCAGCGTACTCCGCTTTACTACGAGGGATAGCACAGATACGCAGTATTTT
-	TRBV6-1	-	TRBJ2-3	CASTGITDTQYF	TGTGCCAGCACAGGAATCACAGATACGCAGTATTTT
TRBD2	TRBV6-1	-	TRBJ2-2	CAAGENTGELFF	TGTGCGGCGGGAGAGAACACCGGGGAGCTGTTTTTT
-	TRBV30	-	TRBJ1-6	CAWSSGIYGLSSDNSPLHF	TGTGCCTGGAGCTCAGGGATATACGGGCTGTCTTCGGATAATTCACCCCTCCACTTT
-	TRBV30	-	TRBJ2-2	CAWASGGITGELFF	TGTGCCTGGGCTTCAGGGGGGATCACCGGGGAGCTGTTTTTT
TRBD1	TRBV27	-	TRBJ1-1	CASSRLGGSTEAFF	TGTGCCAGCAGCCGTCTAGGGGGCTCCACTGAAGCTTTCTTT
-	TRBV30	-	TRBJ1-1	CAWEKQGNTEAFF	TGTGCCTGGGAGAAACAGGGGAACACTGAAGCTTTCTTT
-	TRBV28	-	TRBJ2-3	CASSEDSDTQYF	TGTGCCAGCAGTGAGGATTCAGATACGCAGTATTTT
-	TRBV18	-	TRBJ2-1	CASSRSSNEQFF	TGTGCCAGCTCACGGAGCAGTAATGAGCAGTTCTTC
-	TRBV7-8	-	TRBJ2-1	CASSRGRSNEQFF	TGTGCCAGCAGCCGTGGGAGGTCAAATGAGCAGTTCTTC
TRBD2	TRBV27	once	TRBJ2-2	CASTPGLAGGYGGELFF	TGTGCCAGCACCCCGGGACTAGCGGGGGGGTATGGCGGGGAGCTGTTTTTT
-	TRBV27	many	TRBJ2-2	CASGTSLTGELFF	TGTGCCAGCGGGACTTCCCTCACCGGGGAGCTGTTTTTT